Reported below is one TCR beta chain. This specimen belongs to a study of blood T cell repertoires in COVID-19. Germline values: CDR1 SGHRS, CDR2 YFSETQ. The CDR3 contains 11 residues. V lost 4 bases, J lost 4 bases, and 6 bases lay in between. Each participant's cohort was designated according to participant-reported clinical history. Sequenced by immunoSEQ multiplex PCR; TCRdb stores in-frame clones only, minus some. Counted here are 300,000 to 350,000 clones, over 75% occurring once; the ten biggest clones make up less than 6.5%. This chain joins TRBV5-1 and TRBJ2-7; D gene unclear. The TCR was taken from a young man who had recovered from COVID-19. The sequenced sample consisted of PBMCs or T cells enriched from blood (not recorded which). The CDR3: CASSGAYEQYF. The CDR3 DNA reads TGCGCCAGCAGCGGAGCGTACGAGCAGTACTTC.